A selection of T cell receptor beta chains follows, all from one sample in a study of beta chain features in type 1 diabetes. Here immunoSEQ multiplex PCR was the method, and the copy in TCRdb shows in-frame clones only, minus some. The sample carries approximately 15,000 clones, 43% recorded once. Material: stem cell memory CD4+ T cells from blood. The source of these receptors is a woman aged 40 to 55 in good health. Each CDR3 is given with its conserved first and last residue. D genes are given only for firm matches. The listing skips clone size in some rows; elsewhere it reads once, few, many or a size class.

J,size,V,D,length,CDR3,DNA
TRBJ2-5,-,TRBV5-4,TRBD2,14,CASSAPGGFETQYF,TGTGCCAGCAGCGCACCGGGGGGGTTCGAGACCCAGTACTTC
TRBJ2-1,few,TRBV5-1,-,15,CASSQQGSGYNEQFF,TGCGCCAGCAGCCAACAGGGTAGTGGGTACAATGAGCAGTTCTTC
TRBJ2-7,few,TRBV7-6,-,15,CASSSGTTPSYEQYF,TGTGCCAGCAGCTCCGGGACAACTCCCTCCTACGAGCAGTACTTC
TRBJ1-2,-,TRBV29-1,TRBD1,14,CSVAGTGGGYGYTF,TGCAGCGTTGCCGGGACAGGGGGCGGTTATGGCTACACCTTC
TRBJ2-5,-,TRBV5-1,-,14,CASSSGLEGETQYF,TGCGCCAGCAGCTCAGGACTGGAAGGAGAGACCCAGTACTTC
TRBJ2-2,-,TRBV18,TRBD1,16,CASSPPGQDNTGELFF,TGTGCCAGCTCACCCCCGGGACAGGACAACACCGGGGAGCTGTTTTTT
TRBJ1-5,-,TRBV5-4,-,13,CASSLSGNQPQHF,TGTGCCAGCAGCTTGTCAGGCAATCAGCCCCAGCATTTT
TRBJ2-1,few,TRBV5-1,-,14,CASIQGFGYNEQFF,TGCGCCAGCATCCAGGGGTTCGGTTACAATGAGCAGTTCTTC
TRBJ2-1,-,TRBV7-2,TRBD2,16,CASSTSGGSSYNEQFF,TGTGCCAGCAGCACTAGCGGGGGGAGCTCCTACAATGAGCAGTTCTTC
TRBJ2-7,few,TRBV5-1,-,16,CASSLGGPSLSYEQYF,TGCGCCAGCAGCCTAGGAGGACCATCACTCTCCTACGAGCAGTACTTC
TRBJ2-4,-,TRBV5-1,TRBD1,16,CASSLGQGASKNIQYF,TGCGCCAGCAGCTTGGGACAGGGGGCCTCCAAAAACATTCAGTACTTC
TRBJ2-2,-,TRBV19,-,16,CASSLDRTANTGELFF,TGTGCCAGTAGCCTTGACAGGACTGCGAACACCGGGGAGCTGTTTTTT
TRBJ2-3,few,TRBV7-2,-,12,CASSSYTDTQYF,TGTGCCAGCAGCTCCTACACAGATACGCAGTATTTT
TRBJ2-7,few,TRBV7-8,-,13,CASSPAAAYEQYF,TGTGCCAGCAGCCCGGCGGCAGCCTACGAGCAGTACTTC
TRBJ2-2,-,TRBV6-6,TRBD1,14,CASRQRQGTRELFF,TGTGCCAGCAGGCAAAGACAGGGAACCAGGGAGCTGTTTTTT
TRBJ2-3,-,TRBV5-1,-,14,CASSFRSSTDTQYF,TGCGCCAGCAGCTTTCGGTCTAGCACAGATACGCAGTATTTT
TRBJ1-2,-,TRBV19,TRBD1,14,CASNRGQQVYGYTF,TGTGCCAGTAATAGGGGACAGCAAGTCTATGGCTACACCTTC
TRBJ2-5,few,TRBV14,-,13,CASSQVGGRTQYF,TGTGCCAGCAGCCAAGTCGGGGGACGAACCCAGTACTTC
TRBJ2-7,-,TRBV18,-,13,CASSPSTVYEQYF,TGTGCCAGCTCACCAAGCACGGTCTACGAGCAGTACTTC
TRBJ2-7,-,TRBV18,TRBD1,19,CASSPEGTDVPTYSYEQYF,TGTGCCAGCTCGCCCGAAGGGACAGACGTCCCAACCTACTCCTACGAGCAGTACTTC
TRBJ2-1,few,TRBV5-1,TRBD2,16,CASSSGGGGSYNEQFF,TGCGCCAGCAGCTCTGGCGGGGGGGGCTCCTACAATGAGCAGTTCTTC
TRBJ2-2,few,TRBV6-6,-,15,CASSYYTRNTGELFF,TGTGCCAGCAGTTACTATACTAGGAACACCGGGGAGCTGTTTTTT
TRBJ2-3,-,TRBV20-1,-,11,CSAPTRNTQYF,TGCAGTGCGCCAACGAGAAATACGCAGTATTTT
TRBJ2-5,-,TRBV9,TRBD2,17,CASSVDPSGGASETQYF,TGTGCCAGCAGCGTAGACCCCAGCGGGGGGGCCTCCGAGACCCAGTACTTC
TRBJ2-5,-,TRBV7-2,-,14,CASSLNWFQETQYF,TGTGCCAGCAGCTTAAACTGGTTCCAAGAGACCCAGTACTTC
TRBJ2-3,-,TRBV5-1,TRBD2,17,CASSLGGTSGGAETQYF,TGCGCCAGCAGCTTGGGGGGGACTAGCGGGGGGGCCGAGACGCAGTATTTT
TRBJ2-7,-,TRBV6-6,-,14,CASSYSSGAYEQYF,TGTGCCAGCAGTTACTCGTCGGGGGCCTACGAGCAGTACTTC
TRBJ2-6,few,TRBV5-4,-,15,CASSLDGGGANVLTF,TGTGCCAGCAGCTTGGATGGGGGCGGGGCCAACGTCCTGACTTTC
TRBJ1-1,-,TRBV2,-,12,CASGGIRTEAFF,TGTGCCAGCGGAGGGATCAGGACTGAAGCTTTCTTT
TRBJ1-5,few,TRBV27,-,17,CASSLRGPFGGNQPQHF,TGTGCCAGCAGTTTGAGAGGCCCTTTTGGTGGCAATCAGCCCCAGCATTTT
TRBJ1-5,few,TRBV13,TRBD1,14,CASSVGQVHQPQHF,TGTGCCAGCAGCGTGGGACAGGTTCATCAGCCCCAGCATTTT
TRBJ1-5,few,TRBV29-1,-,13,CSVVIGSHQPQHF,TGCAGCGTTGTAATCGGGTCCCATCAGCCCCAGCATTTT
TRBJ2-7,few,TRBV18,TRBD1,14,CASSPDRGAYEQYF,TGTGCCAGCTCACCCGACAGGGGTGCCTACGAGCAGTACTTC
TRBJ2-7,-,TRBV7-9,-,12,CASSSSFYEQYF,TGTGCCAGCAGCTCCTCTTTCTACGAGCAGTACTTC
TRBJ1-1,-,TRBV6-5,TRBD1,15,CASSHPDRGNTEAFF,TGTGCCAGCAGTCACCCGGACAGGGGGAACACTGAAGCTTTCTTT
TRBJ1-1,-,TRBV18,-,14,CASSIKGGSTEAFF,TGTGCCAGCTCAATTAAGGGCGGGAGCACTGAAGCTTTCTTT
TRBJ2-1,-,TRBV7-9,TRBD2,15,CASSLGLAGEGEQFF,TGTGCCAGCAGCCTGGGACTAGCGGGGGAGGGCGAGCAGTTCTTC
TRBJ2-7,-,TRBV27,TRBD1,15,CASSFSGQVSYEQYF,TGTGCCAGCAGTTTTTCGGGACAGGTGTCCTACGAGCAGTACTTC
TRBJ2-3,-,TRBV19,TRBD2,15,CASSASGGRTDTQYF,TGTGCCAGTAGCGCATCGGGGGGACGCACAGATACGCAGTATTTT
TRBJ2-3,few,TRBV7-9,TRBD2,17,CASTLRTSGTSTDTQYF,TGTGCCAGCACCCTCAGGACTAGCGGGACCAGCACAGATACGCAGTATTTT
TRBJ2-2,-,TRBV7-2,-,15,CASSLVRGDTGELFF,TGTGCCAGCAGCTTAGTTAGGGGCGACACCGGGGAGCTGTTTTTT
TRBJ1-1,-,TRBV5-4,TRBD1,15,CASSHRTGGDTEAFF,TGTGCCAGCAGCCACCGGACAGGGGGCGATACTGAAGCTTTCTTT
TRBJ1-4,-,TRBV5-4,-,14,CASSREAVNEKLFF,TGTGCCAGCAGCCGGGAGGCGGTTAATGAAAAACTGTTTTTT
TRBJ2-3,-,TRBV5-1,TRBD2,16,CASSPPSGGNTDTQYF,TGCGCCAGCAGCCCCCCCAGCGGGGGGAACACAGATACGCAGTATTTT
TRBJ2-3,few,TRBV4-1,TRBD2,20,CASSQGSPGLVALSTDTQYF,TGCGCCAGCAGCCAAGGAAGTCCGGGACTAGTCGCCCTAAGCACAGATACGCAGTATTTT